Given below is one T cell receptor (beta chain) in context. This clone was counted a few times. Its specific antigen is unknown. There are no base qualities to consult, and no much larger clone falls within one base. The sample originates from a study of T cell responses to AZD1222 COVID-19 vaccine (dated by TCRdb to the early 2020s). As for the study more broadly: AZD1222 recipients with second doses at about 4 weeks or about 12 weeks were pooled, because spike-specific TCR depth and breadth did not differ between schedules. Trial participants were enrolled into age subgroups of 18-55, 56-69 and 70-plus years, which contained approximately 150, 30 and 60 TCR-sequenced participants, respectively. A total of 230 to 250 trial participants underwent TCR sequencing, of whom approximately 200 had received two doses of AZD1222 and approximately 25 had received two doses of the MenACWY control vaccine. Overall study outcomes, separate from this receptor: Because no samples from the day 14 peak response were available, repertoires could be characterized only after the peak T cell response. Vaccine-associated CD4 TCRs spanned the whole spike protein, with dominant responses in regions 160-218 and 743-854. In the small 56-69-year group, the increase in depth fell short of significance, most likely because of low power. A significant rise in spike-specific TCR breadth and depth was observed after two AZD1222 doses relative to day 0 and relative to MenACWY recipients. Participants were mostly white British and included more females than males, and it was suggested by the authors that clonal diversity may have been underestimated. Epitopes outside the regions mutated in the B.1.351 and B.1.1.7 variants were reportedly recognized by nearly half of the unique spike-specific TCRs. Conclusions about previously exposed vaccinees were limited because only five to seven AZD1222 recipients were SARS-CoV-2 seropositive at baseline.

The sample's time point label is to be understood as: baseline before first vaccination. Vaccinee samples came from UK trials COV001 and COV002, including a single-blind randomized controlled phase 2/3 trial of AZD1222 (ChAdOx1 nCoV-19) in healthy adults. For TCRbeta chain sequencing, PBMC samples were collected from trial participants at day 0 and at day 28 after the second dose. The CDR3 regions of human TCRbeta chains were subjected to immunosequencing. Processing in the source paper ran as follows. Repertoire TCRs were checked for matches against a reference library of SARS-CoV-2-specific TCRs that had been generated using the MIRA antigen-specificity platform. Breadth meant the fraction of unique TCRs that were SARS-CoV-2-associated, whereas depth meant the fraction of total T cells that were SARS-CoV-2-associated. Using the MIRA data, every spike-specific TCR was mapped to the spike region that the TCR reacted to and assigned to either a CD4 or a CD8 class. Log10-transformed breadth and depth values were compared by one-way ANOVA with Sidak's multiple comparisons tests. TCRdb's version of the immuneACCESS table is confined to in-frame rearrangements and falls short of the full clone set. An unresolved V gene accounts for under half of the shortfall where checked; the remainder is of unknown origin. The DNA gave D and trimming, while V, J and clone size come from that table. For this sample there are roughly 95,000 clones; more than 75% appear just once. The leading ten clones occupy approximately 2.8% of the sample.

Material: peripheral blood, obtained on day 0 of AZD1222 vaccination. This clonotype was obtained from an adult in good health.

Read as DNA, the sequence is TGTGCCAGCAGCTTTGACGCCGGGGCAGGGGTACAGCCCCAGCATTTT. Translated, this gives CASSFDAGAGVQPQHF. The V gene is TRBV7-9 and the J gene is TRBJ1-5; the D gene is perhaps TRBD1, from 6 matching bases. CDR3 length: 16 amino acids, cysteine to phenylalanine. CDR3 DNA is the only sequence kept; it has 48 bases, read in frame from the first base. CDR1 and CDR2, per the germline V gene (reference sequence), are SEHNR and FQNEAQ. V lost 3 bases and J lost 7 bases; the stretch between them is 19 bases long.